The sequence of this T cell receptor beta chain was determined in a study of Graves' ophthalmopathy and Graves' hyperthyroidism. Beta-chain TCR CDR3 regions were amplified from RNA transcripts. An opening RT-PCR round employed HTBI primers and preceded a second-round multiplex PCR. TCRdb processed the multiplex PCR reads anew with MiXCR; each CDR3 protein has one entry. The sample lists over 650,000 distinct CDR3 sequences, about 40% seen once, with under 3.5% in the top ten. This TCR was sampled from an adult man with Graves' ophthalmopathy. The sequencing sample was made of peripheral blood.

The CDR3 DNA reads as TGTGCCAGCAGTTTATCCTCAGCGTCCTTCTACGAGCAGTACTTC. Amino acids: CASSLSSASFYEQYF. This rearrangement joins TRBV27 to TRBJ2-7; D remains ambiguous. CDR1 MNHEY and CDR2 SMNVEV come from the germline V gene (reference sequence). The CDR3 totals 15 residues. V lost 0 bases and J lost 3, with 12 bases in between.